The 27 T cell receptor beta chains below were found in one sample sequenced in a study of blood T cell repertoires in COVID-19 (dated by TCRdb to about 2020). The method behind the library was the immunoSEQ multiplex PCR assay. The source is immuneACCESS, and TCRdb retained only in-frame sequences with V and J called. Part of the clones is not carried over; for the studies checked, unresolved V genes explain less than half of this, and the remainder is unexplained. For this sample there are a few hundred thousand clones; approximately 88% appear just once. The ten largest clones represent under 8% of the sample. The sequencing input was peripheral blood. Receptor source: a young man who had recovered from COVID-19.

The rearrangement links TRBV13 to TRBJ1-1; D unresolved. The ends were cut back, 4 bases at V and 2 bases at J, with 8 bases in the middle. There are 13 residues in the CDR3. The V gene's germline CDR1 is PRHDT and CDR2 FYEKMQ (reference sequence). Here the CDR3 reads CASSWRGNTEAFF. CDR3 sequence (DNA): TGTGCCAGCAGCTGGCGGGGTAACACTGAAGCTTTCTTT.

J is TRBJ1-5 and V is TRBV9; D unresolved. There are 13 residues in the CDR3. Between the trimmed V and J ends, which lost 4 bases and 7 bases, there was a span of 12 bases. From germline, CDR1 is SGDLS and CDR2 YYNGEE. For the CDR3, the DNA is TGTGCCAGCAGCCCAGGATCTGGGCAGCCCCAGCATTTT. Translating gives CASSPGSGQPQHF. Supplemented by reference TRBV9 and TRBJ1-5, the full variable domain reads DSGVTQTPKHLITATGQRVTLRCSPRSGDLSVYWYQQSLDQGLQFLIQYYNGEERAKGNILERFSAQQFPDLHSELNLSSLELGDSALYFCASSPGSGQPQHFGDGTRLSIL.

This chain uses TRBV2 with TRBJ2-7; TRBD2 agrees at 9 bases. Looked up from germline, CDR1 is SNHLY and CDR2 is FYNNEI. With 3 bases clipped from V and 3 bases from J, the junction kept 6 bases outside the gene matches. The CDR3 is 15 amino acids. The chain's CDR3 is CASSEVLAGFYEQYF. The CDR3 nucleotides read TGTGCCAGCAGTGAGGTTCTAGCGGGATTCTACGAGCAGTACTTC.

The chain carries TRBV4-2 and TRBJ1-4; D is unresolved. Germline CDR1 and CDR2: LGHNA and YNFKEQ. Between the trimmed V and J ends, which lost 3 bases and 5 bases, there was a span of 13 bases. The CDR3 has 15 amino acids. CDR3: CASSQPRQSNEKLFF. For the CDR3, the DNA is TGTGCCAGCAGCCAGCCGAGACAATCGAATGAAAAACTGTTTTTT.

The V call is TRBV27, the J call TRBJ2-1; 11 bases line up with TRBD2. J gave up 6 bases and V 4 bases, and 8 bases lay outside the gene matches. Germline V gene sequence: CDR1 MNHEY, CDR2 SMNVEV (reference sequence). There are 16 residues in the CDR3. The CDR3 DNA follows: TGTGCCAGCAGTTCCCCCCCGGGACTAGCGGTCAATGAGCAGTTCTTC. Protein sequence: CASSSPPGLAVNEQFF.

The rearrangement links TRBV5-4 to TRBJ2-5; TRBD2 matches at 7 bases. Germline V lookup: CDR1 SGHNT, CDR2 YYREEE (reference sequence). V was clipped by 0 bases and J by 0 bases; unmatched bases: 5. The CDR3 totals 16 residues. The CDR3 is CASSLGGGTYQETQYF. The CDR3 DNA reads as TGTGCCAGCAGCTTGGGGGGGGGAACGTACCAAGAGACCCAGTACTTC.

CDR3 sequence reads: CASSEIVQVTEAFF. CDR3 coding DNA: TGTGCCAGCAGTGAAATCGTCCAGGTGACTGAAGCTTTCTTT. V and J are TRBV2 and TRBJ1-1; D is uncertain. Germline lookup yields CDR1 SNHLY and CDR2 FYNNEI. This CDR3 comprises 14 residues. With 2 bases removed from V and 5 bases from J, the gap between germline ends came to 12 bases.

The gene calls are TRBV5-5 and TRBJ2-7, with D possibly matching TRBD2 (5 bases). In germline, CDR1 is SGHKS, CDR2 YYEKEE (reference sequence). The V end was cut by 4 bases, the J end by 2 bases, with 13 bases between. The CDR3 covers 14 residues. CDR3 nucleotides: TGTGCCAGCAGCGTCACCGGGAAAGCCTACGAGCAGTACTTC. Translating it yields CASSVTGKAYEQYF.

This chain uses TRBV27 with TRBJ1-6, with TRBD1 as a possible D gene (5 bases). The CDR3 runs 14 residues. V lost 3 bases and J lost 6, with 9 bases in between. Germline V lookup: CDR1 MNHEY, CDR2 SMNVEV (reference sequence). The CDR3 DNA sequence: TGTGCCAGCAGTTTCGACAGATTTAATTCACCCCTCCACTTT. Amino acids: CASSFDRFNSPLHF.

The chain recombines TRBV5-1 with TRBJ1-6; D ambiguous. CDR3 length: 15 amino acids. Looked up from germline, CDR1 is SGHRS and CDR2 is YFSETQ. Between the trimmed V and J ends, which lost 0 bases and 0 bases, there was a span of 4 bases. The CDR3 region is CASSLAGSYNSPLHF. The CDR3 nucleotides are TGCGCCAGCAGCTTGGCAGGCTCCTATAATTCACCCCTCCACTTT.

The rearrangement joins TRBV5-1 to TRBJ2-1, with D unresolved. From germline, CDR1 is SGHRS and CDR2 YFSETQ. The CDR3 has 14 residues. V lost 5 bases and J 0 bases, leaving 9 bases between the germline ends. The CDR3 loop reads CASRGTSSYNEQFF. The CDR3 DNA reads TGCGCCAGCAGGGGCACGAGCTCCTACAATGAGCAGTTCTTC.

The chain has TRBV7-9 and TRBJ2-2; 9 bases map to TRBD1. V lost 2 bases to trimming and J lost 0 bases; unmatched junction nucleotides: 7. CDR1 is SEHNR, CDR2 FQNEAQ, per germline (reference sequence). The CDR3 consists of 18 residues. The CDR3: CASSLLGTGTPNTGELFF. The CDR3 DNA is TGTGCCAGCAGCTTATTAGGGACAGGGACCCCGAACACCGGGGAGCTGTTTTTT.

This chain uses TRBV2 with TRBJ1-5; D remains unclear. The V end was cut by 6 bases, the J end by 3 bases, with 18 bases between. The CDR3 runs 16 residues. Germline CDR1 reads SNHLY; CDR2 reads FYNNEI. CDR3 coding DNA: TGTGCCAGCAGGAACGGAGGCAGGTACGACAATCAGCCCCAGCATTTT. Amino acid sequence: CASRNGGRYDNQPQHF.

The chain carries TRBV7-9 and TRBJ1-3; D uncertain. V lost 8 bases and J 4 bases, leaving 9 bases between the germline ends. This CDR3 is 12 amino acids long. Germline V gene sequence: CDR1 SEHNR, CDR2 FQNEAQ (reference sequence). Here the CDR3 reads CASESVGNTIYF. The CDR3 region has the DNA TGTGCCAGCGAGTCGGTAGGAAACACCATATATTTT. Filled out from reference TRBV7-9 and TRBJ1-3, the complete variable domain reads DTGVSQNPRHKITKRGQNVTFRCDPISEHNRLYWYRQTLGQGPEFLTYFQNEAQLEKSRLLSDRFSAERPKGSFSTLEIQRTEQGDSAMYLCASESVGNTIYFGEGSWLTVV.

This sequence joins TRBV7-9 and TRBJ2-7; 7 bases agree with TRBD1. V shed 8 bases, J shed 8 bases, and the junction held 15 bases outside the gene matches. The CDR3 loop spans 14 amino acids. Germline loops: CDR1 SEHNR, CDR2 FQNEAQ (reference sequence). The CDR3 loop reads CASSPGQPPTQQYF. The CDR3, as DNA: TGTGCCAGCTCCCCGGGACAGCCCCCTACGCAGCAGTACTTC.

This rearrangement joins TRBV14 to TRBJ1-1; 10 nucleotides agree with TRBD1. Looked up from germline, CDR1 is SGHDN and CDR2 is FVKESK. After removal of 6 bases from V and 5 bases from J, the junction contained 6 bases not matched to a gene. The CDR3 extends over 14 amino acids. The CDR3 DNA is TGTGCCAGCAGACCAGGACAGGGGGGGACTGAAGCTTTCTTT. As protein: CASRPGQGGTEAFF.

The chain carries TRBV5-1 and TRBJ2-1; the match to TRBD2 covers 8 bases. Germline lookup yields CDR1 SGHRS and CDR2 YFSETQ. The length of the CDR3 is 13 residues. Trimming took 0 bases from V and 15 from J; bases not matched to a gene: 8. CDR3 protein: CASSLGGGQTLFF. CDR3 coding DNA: TGCGCCAGCAGCTTGGGCGGGGGGCAAACCCTGTTCTTC.

The V call is TRBV25-1, the J call TRBJ1-2, with TRBD1 matching 8 bases. This CDR3 comprises 14 residues. V was clipped by 7 bases and J by 11 bases; unmatched bases: 15. From germline, CDR1 is MGHDK and CDR2 SYGVNS. The CDR3 nucleotides read TGTGCCAGCAACCCGACAGGGGTTAAAGGAGGGTACACCTTC. This gives the protein CASNPTGVKGGYTF.

The chain joins TRBV15 to TRBJ2-7, with D uncertain. V dropped 1 base and J dropped 0 bases, with 10 bases sitting between them. The CDR3 runs 15 residues. Germline CDR1 is LNHNV and CDR2 is YYDKDF (reference sequence). CDR3 residues: CATSRAGLRSYEQYF. CDR3 DNA sequence: TGTGCCACCAGCAGAGCCGGTCTCCGCTCCTACGAGCAGTACTTC.

This sequence joins TRBV3-1 (or the pseudogene TRBV3-2) and TRBJ2-3; 12 positions match TRBD2. V was pared by 3 bases and J by 6 bases, with 10 bases of the junction left unmatched. CDR3 size: 17 residues. Germline values: CDR1 LGHDT, CDR2 YNNKEL (reference sequence). Here the CDR3 reads CASSHSLAGGPSDTQYF. CDR3 DNA sequence: TGTGCCAGCAGCCATTCCCTAGCGGGAGGGCCTTCGGATACGCAGTATTTT.

V and J are TRBV5-1 and TRBJ1-1; no clear D gene. This CDR3 region has 13 residues. In germline, CDR1 is SGHRS, CDR2 YFSETQ. Trimming cost V 0 bases and J 8 bases, with 11 bases left between them. The CDR3, as DNA: TGCGCCAGCAGCTTGGATCCGGGAAGGGAAGCTTTCTTT. It specifies CASSLDPGREAFF.

This clone was observed a few times. The chain carries TRBV3-1 (or the pseudogene TRBV3-2) and TRBJ2-2, with TRBD2 as a possible D gene (6 bases). Germline V gene sequence: CDR1 LGHDT, CDR2 YNNKEL (reference sequence). The V gene lost 2 bases and the J gene lost 1 base, with 11 bases spanning the gap. The CDR3 loop spans 16 amino acids. DNA for the CDR3: TGTGCCAGCAGCCAACCAGGGCGGGGGAACACCGGGGAGCTGTTTTTT. Amino acids: CASSQPGRGNTGELFF.

V is TRBV11-2 and J is TRBJ2-7; 9 bases line up with TRBD1. Germline lookup yields CDR1 SGHAT and CDR2 FQNNGV. The CDR3 extends over 15 amino acids. The junction had 7 bases not matched to a gene; V was cut back by 5 bases and J by 2 bases. The CDR3 protein is CASSTPGTGTYEQYF. The CDR3 nucleotides read TGTGCCAGCAGCACCCCCGGGACAGGGACCTACGAGCAGTACTTC.

The chain is built from TRBV11-3 and TRBJ2-7; maybe TRBD1 (6 bases). Germline CDR1 reads SGHNT; CDR2 reads YENEEA. The CDR3 consists of 14 residues. Trimming removed 2 bases from V and 2 bases from J, with 10 bases in between. The CDR3 here is CASSLTGTTYEQYF. The CDR3 DNA follows: TGTGCCAGCAGCTTAACAGGGACAACCTACGAGCAGTACTTC.

The CDR3 spells CASSRRLAQGDTQYF. CDR3 nucleotide sequence: TGTGCCAGCAGTAGGCGACTAGCTCAGGGAGATACGCAGTATTTT. This chain joins TRBV27 and TRBJ2-3; TRBD2 agrees at 7 bases. The CDR3 length is 15 residues. Germline lookup yields CDR1 MNHEY and CDR2 SMNVEV (reference sequence). Losses at the gene ends were 5 bases for V and 5 bases for J; bases not matched to a gene: 10.

The rearrangement links TRBV10-3 to TRBJ1-1; 7 nucleotides align to TRBD1. This CDR3 spans 13 amino acids. CDR1 is ENHRY and CDR2 is SYGVKD in the germline V gene. After removal of 11 bases from V and 0 bases from J, the junction contained 6 bases not matched to a gene. CDR3 in DNA: TGTGCCTCAAGGGACAGCTTGAACACTGAAGCTTTCTTT. Its translation: CASRDSLNTEAFF.

The V call is TRBV6-5, the J call TRBJ2-2; TRBD2 is a possible D gene (6 bases). V was trimmed by 7 bases and J by 1 base, leaving 13 bases between them. Germline V gene data show CDR1 as MNHEY and CDR2 as SVGAGI. The CDR3 is made up of 15 amino acids. CDR3 sequence reads: CASKSGLGNTGELFF. The DNA for the CDR3 is TGTGCCAGCAAATCGGGACTCGGGAACACCGGGGAGCTGTTTTTT.